This T cell receptor beta chain stems from a study of OX40 agonist ivuxolimab in advanced cancers. Study at large: The study reported partial responses in three patients: one hepatocellular carcinoma, two cutaneous melanoma.

Findings and limits, study-wide: Compared with CD4+, CD8+ T cells on average had more expanded clones.

Generated by immunoSEQ multiplex PCR, the TCRdb table keeps only in-frame clones and is missing some. This table holds 65,000 to 70,000 clones, approximately 78% found once. Samples of blood were obtained at baseline, on cycle 4 day 1, and on cycle 7 day 1. The CDR3 consists of 13 residues. Germline V gene lookup returns CDR1 SGHTS and CDR2 YDEGEE. Trimming left V 1 base short and J 0 bases short, with 4 bases between. Comment on this clone: Its antigen remains unknown.

The chain has TRBV5-8 and TRBJ1-1, with no clear D. This receptor was identified in an adult with an advanced solid tumor such as melanoma, head and neck, liver or kidney cancer. Sequencing used CD4+ or CD8+ T cells sorted from blood, obtained in a trial of the OX40 agonist ivuxolimab. CDR3 protein: CASSLYLNTEAFF. DNA for the CDR3: TGTGCCAGCAGCTTGTATCTGAACACTGAAGCTTTCTTT.